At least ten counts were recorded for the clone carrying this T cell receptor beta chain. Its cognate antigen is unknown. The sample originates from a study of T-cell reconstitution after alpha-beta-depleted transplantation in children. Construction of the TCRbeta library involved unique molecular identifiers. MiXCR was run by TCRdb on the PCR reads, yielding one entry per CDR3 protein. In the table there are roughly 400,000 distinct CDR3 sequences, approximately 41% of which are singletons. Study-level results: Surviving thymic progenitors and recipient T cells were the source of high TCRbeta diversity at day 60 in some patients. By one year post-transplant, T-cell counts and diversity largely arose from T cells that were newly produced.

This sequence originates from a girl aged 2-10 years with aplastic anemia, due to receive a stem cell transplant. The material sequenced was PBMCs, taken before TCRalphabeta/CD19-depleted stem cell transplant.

CDR3 region: CASSPIAGNEQFF. The CDR3 coding sequence is TGTGCCAGCAGCCCCATAGCGGGAAACGAGCAGTTCTTC. This chain joins TRBV7-9 and TRBJ2-1, with 8 bases identical to TRBD2. The CDR3 is made up of 13 amino acids. The trim removed 5 bases at V and 10 bases at J, leaving 7 bases unmatched. Germline V gene lookup returns CDR1 SEHNR and CDR2 FQNEAQ (reference sequence).